A single sample gave rise to the 32 T cell receptor beta chains below, sequenced in a study of Graves' ophthalmopathy and Graves' hyperthyroidism. Amplified material comprised TCR beta CDR3 regions derived from RNA transcripts. HTBI-primed RT-PCR formed the first round, and a multiplex PCR formed the second. TCRdb reprocessed the multiplex PCR reads via MiXCR and lists one record per CDR3 protein. This table holds around 1.1 million distinct CDR3 sequences, about 36% found once. Sequenced: peripheral blood or thyroid tissue (not recorded which). Every receptor here comes from an adult man with Graves' hyperthyroidism.

For this clonotype: A much larger clone is a single base away; this may be a read error. The rearrangement links TRBV9 to TRBJ1-1; TRBD1 is a possible D gene (5 bases). The CDR3 covers 14 residues. V was trimmed by 2 bases and J by 4 bases, leaving 12 bases between them. Germline values: CDR1 SGDLS, CDR2 YYNGEE. The CDR3 DNA sequence: TGTGCCAGCAGCGTCGGGGACCTGAGCACTGAAGCTTTCTTT. Its protein product is CASSVGDLSTEAFF.

This clonotype occurred a few times. The rearrangement uses TRBV28 and TRBJ2-7; TRBD2 matches 10 bases. CDR3 length equals 14 residues. Trimming cost V 7 bases and J 6 bases; bases outside gene matches: 9. CDR1 is MDHEN, CDR2 SYDVKM, per germline. The CDR3 reads CASTWRLAGVEQYF. The CDR3 DNA sequence: TGTGCCAGCACCTGGAGACTAGCGGGTGTCGAGCAGTACTTC.

This clonotype showed up just a few times. This sequence joins TRBV19 and TRBJ1-3; D call uncertain. The V end was cut by 10 bases, the J end by 3 bases, with 13 bases between. Germline V CDR1 and CDR2: LNHDA, SQIVND (reference sequence). The CDR3 has 13 amino acids. CDR3 in amino acids: CATGIGGGNTIYF. CDR3 DNA: TGTGCCACCGGAATCGGCGGTGGAAACACCATATATTTT.

As DNA, the CDR3 is TGTGCCAGCAGTTTATGGGGCGGGGGGCCCAAAGAGACCCAGTACTTC. Translating it yields CASSLWGGGPKETQYF. This chain joins TRBV9 and TRBJ2-5, with TRBD2 matching 8 bases. The CDR3 sequence is 16 residues long. V trimming: 5 bases; J trimming: 3 bases; junction bases outside the gene matches: 12. Germline V lookup: CDR1 SGDLS, CDR2 YYNGEE.

The chain employs TRBV4-3 and TRBJ2-7; 9 bases align to TRBD2. The CDR3 contains 16 residues. The germline V gene has CDR1 LGHNA and CDR2 YSLEER. V shed 0 bases and J 4 bases; nucleotides not matched to a gene: 7. The CDR3 loop reads CASSQDLSSGIYEQYF. The CDR3 region has the DNA TGCGCCAGCAGCCAAGATCTGTCTAGCGGGATTTACGAGCAGTACTTC.

At least ten counts were recorded for this clonotype. This chain uses TRBV19 with TRBJ2-5; possible D gene TRBD1, 5 bases. V dropped 5 bases and J dropped 5 bases, with 12 bases sitting between them. Germline CDR1 is LNHDA and CDR2 is SQIVND (reference sequence). The CDR3 has 13 amino acids. The CDR3 protein is CASSGAGRETQYF. CDR3 DNA: TGTGCCAGTAGTGGGGCCGGACGCGAGACCCAGTACTTC.

This clonotype has just a few counts. The V and J genes are TRBV5-1 and TRBJ2-7, with D possibly matching TRBD2 (5 bases). V was pared by 0 bases and J by 3 bases, with 13 bases between. Germline CDR1 and CDR2: SGHRS and YFSETQ. The CDR3 is 15 residues long. CDR3 nucleotide sequence: TGCGCCAGCAGCTTGGACCGGGCGGGTGGCTACGAGCAGTACTTC. It encodes CASSLDRAGGYEQYF.

This clonotype appeared a few times. The chain is built from TRBV20-1 and TRBJ2-5, with D perhaps matching TRBD2 (7 bases). Trimming took 3 bases from V and 5 from J, leaving 16 bases between them. The CDR3 totals 14 residues. Germline CDR1 and CDR2: DFQATT and SNEGSKA (reference sequence). CDR3: CSASVGGPGETQYF. CDR3 in DNA: TGCAGTGCTAGTGTCGGGGGGCCCGGGGAGACCCAGTACTTC.

In its sample, this clonotype was seen many times. The V gene is TRBV19, the J gene TRBJ1-5; no reliable D call. The CDR3 contains 14 residues. Per germline, CDR1 LNHDA and CDR2 SQIVND (reference sequence). V shed 6 bases and J shed 9 bases, with 18 bases lying between them. This CDR3 is CASSPVAGGPPQHF. The CDR3 region has the DNA TGTGCCAGTAGCCCCGTGGCGGGTGGCCCGCCCCAGCATTTT.

V and J are TRBV20-1 and TRBJ1-6; possibly TRBD1 for D (5 bases). CDR3 length: 13 residues. Trimming stripped 1 base from V and 8 bases from J, with 9 bases between. Germline V lookup: CDR1 DFQATT, CDR2 SNEGSKA (reference sequence). CDR3 loop: CSARGLGDSPLHF. DNA of the CDR3: TGCAGTGCTAGAGGATTAGGGGATTCACCCCTCCACTTT.

J is TRBJ2-2 and V is TRBV11-2; either TRBD1 or TRBD2 may fit D (5 bases each). The CDR3 has 14 amino acids. Germline loops: CDR1 SGHAT, CDR2 FQNNGV. V was cut by 0 bases and J by 9 bases, with 11 bases left in between. The CDR3: CASSLDRGARELFF. The CDR3 DNA follows: TGTGCCAGCAGCTTAGATAGGGGAGCCCGGGAGCTGTTTTTT.

This clonotype was recorded many times. The chain recombines TRBV7-8 with TRBJ1-2, with TRBD1 matching over 8 bases. Losses at the gene ends were 6 bases for V and 0 bases for J; bases not matched to a gene: 9. This CDR3 comprises 16 residues. Germline CDR1 SGHVS, CDR2 FQNEAQ. The CDR3 sequence is CASSGQGQGSNYGYTF. CDR3 DNA: TGTGCCAGCAGTGGACAGGGACAAGGCTCTAACTATGGCTACACCTTC. The complete variable domain, with remaining parts taken from reference TRBV7-8 and TRBJ1-2, reads GAGVSQSPRYKVAKRGQDVALRCDPISGHVSLFWYQQALGQGPEFLTYFQNEAQLDKSGLPSDRFFAERPEGSVSTLKIQRTQQEDSAVYLCASSGQGQGSNYGYTFGSGTRLTVV.

The sample holds one count of this clonotype. A much more abundant neighbour one base away suggests this may be a read error. This chain links TRBV12-3 or TRBV12-4 with TRBJ1-5, with D perhaps matching TRBD1 (6 bases). The CDR3 consists of 15 residues. The CDR3 DNA reads as TGTGCCGGCAGTCTCGACAGGCAGCCCAATCAGCCCCAGCATTTT. Translated: CAGSLDRQPNQPQHF.

The rearrangement uses TRBV20-1 and TRBJ1-1, with D unresolved. Germline CDR1 is DFQATT and CDR2 is SNEGSKA (reference sequence). Trimming cost V 6 bases and J 1 base, with 15 bases left between them. CDR3 length: 14 amino acids. The CDR3 bases are TGCAGTGCCGTTCGCCGGGTGGCGAACACTGAAGCTTTCTTT. Translating it yields CSAVRRVANTEAFF.

This clonotype was detected many times. V and J are TRBV2 and TRBJ1-3, with D perhaps matching TRBD1 (5 bases). V lost 8 bases, J lost 11 bases, and 22 bases lay in between. The CDR3 is made up of 14 amino acids. From germline, CDR1 is SNHLY and CDR2 FYNNEI. This CDR3 is CASGAEDKANAIYF. CDR3 bases: TGTGCCAGCGGCGCCGAGGACAAGGCTAACGCCATATATTTT.

Comments on this clonotype: A much larger clone lies a single base off, so this may be a read error. V and J are TRBV19 and TRBJ1-5, with D perhaps matching TRBD1 (6 bases). The V gene's germline CDR1 is LNHDA and CDR2 SQIVND (reference sequence). This CDR3 spans 15 amino acids. The V and J ends lost 8 bases and 3 bases respectively, with 17 bases between them. In DNA, the CDR3 is TGTGCCAGTGGTACCCAGGACAGTTACAATCAGCCCCAGCATTTT. This encodes CASGTQDSYNQPQHF.

A few counts support this clonotype. The chain is built from TRBV4-3 and TRBJ2-7, with a weak D call TRBD1 (6 bases). Trimming removed 3 bases from V and 2 bases from J, with 17 bases in between. This CDR3 has 16 residues. Germline CDR1 and CDR2: LGHNA and YSLEER. CDR3: CASSHNTRDTPYEQYF. DNA of the CDR3: TGCGCCAGCAGCCACAATACCCGGGACACCCCCTACGAGCAGTACTTC.

The J gene is TRBJ1-2, the V gene TRBV7-2, with D uncertain. Trimming stripped 8 bases from V and 5 bases from J, with 18 bases between. CDR3 length equals 14 residues. Germline CDR1 SGHTA, CDR2 FQGNSA. In DNA, the CDR3 is TGTGCCAGCCGCCCCGGCGCTATCCTATATGGCTACACCTTC. Protein product: CASRPGAILYGYTF.

The chain has TRBV9 and TRBJ2-5; TRBD2 aligns across 14 bases. This CDR3 contains 18 residues. Germline trimming cut 0 bases from V and 1 base from J; bases unmatched to any gene: 5. Germline V gene sequence: CDR1 SGDLS, CDR2 YYNGEE. CDR3 residues: CASSVEGGLAGGQETQYF. In DNA, the CDR3 is TGTGCCAGCAGCGTAGAAGGAGGACTAGCGGGGGGCCAAGAGACCCAGTACTTC.

This clonotype was observed at least ten times. This chain joins TRBV20-1 and TRBJ2-5, with TRBD1 matching over 7 bases. CDR1 is DFQATT, CDR2 SNEGSKA, per germline (reference sequence). This CDR3 has 14 amino acids. V was clipped by 6 bases and J by 2 bases; unmatched bases: 9. CDR3 in DNA: TGCAGTGCACGGGACAGTCTCGGGCAAGAGACCCAGTACTTC. As protein: CSARDSLGQETQYF.

This clonotype came up many times. The V gene is TRBV10-3, the J gene TRBJ1-1, with D possibly being TRBD1 (6 bases). The CDR3 covers 13 residues. Trimming stripped 5 bases from V and 3 bases from J, with 10 bases between. Germline V gene lookup returns CDR1 ENHRY and CDR2 SYGVKD. CDR3 amino acids: CAISTGLDTEAFF. The CDR3 DNA reads TGTGCCATCAGTACAGGGTTGGACACTGAAGCTTTCTTT.

As concerns this clonotype: The CDR3 end shows no conserved phenylalanine or tryptophan, and so a read error is likely. The V call is TRBV12-3 or TRBV12-4, the J call TRBJ1-1; TRBD1 agrees at 8 bases. The CDR3 extends over 14 amino acids. The V segment lost 3 bases and the J segment 4 bases; nucleotides outside the gene matches: 4. Written as DNA, the CDR3 is TGTGCCAGCAGTTTCAGACAGGGGAGCACTGAAGCTTTCCTT. Translated: CASSFRQGSTEAFL.

Ten or more counts support this clonotype. The chain carries TRBV25-1 and TRBJ1-1; D is unclear. V lost 1 base to trimming and J lost 5 bases, with 5 bases between them. From germline, CDR1 is MGHDK and CDR2 SYGVNS. This CDR3 contains 12 residues. CDR3 in DNA: TGTGCCAGCAGTGAATTTCAGACTGAAGCTTTCTTT. It is translated as CASSEFQTEAFF.

The CDR3 sequence is CASSPHGGDTEAFF. The CDR3 DNA is TGTGCCAGCAGCCCCCACGGGGGCGACACTGAAGCTTTCTTT. The chain joins TRBV7-9 to TRBJ1-1; D possibly corresponds to TRBD1 (6 bases). In germline, CDR1 is SEHNR, CDR2 FQNEAQ (reference sequence). Trimming removed 5 bases at V and 3 bases at J, with 13 bases between. The CDR3 is made up of 14 amino acids.

This clonotype turned up a few times. The J gene is TRBJ2-5, the V gene TRBV27; 7 bases are shared with TRBD1. The V gene end was trimmed by 10 bases and the J gene end by 7 bases; junction bases not matched to a gene: 6. CDR3 length: 11 amino acids. Germline V gene lookup returns CDR1 MNHEY and CDR2 SMNVEV (reference sequence). CDR3 region: CATPRDRTQYF. In DNA form, the CDR3 reads TGTGCCACCCCTCGGGACAGGACCCAGTACTTC.

This clonotype showed up just a few times. The chain employs TRBV6-2 or TRBV6-3 and TRBJ2-7, with 10 bases aligning to TRBD2. V lost 6 bases to trimming and J lost 0 bases; unmatched junction nucleotides: 5. CDR3 length: 15 amino acids. Looked up from germline, CDR1 is MNHEY and CDR2 is SVGEGT. CDR3 in DNA: TGTGCCAGCAGGGGACTAGCGATATACTCCTACGAGCAGTACTTC. This translates into CASRGLAIYSYEQYF.

To note about this clonotype: At one of its ends the junction is not consistent with the germline gene, which may arise from a read error. The genes are TRBV10-3 and TRBJ2-5; D not resolved. The CDR3 is 14 residues long. Germline loops: CDR1 ENHRY, CDR2 SYGVKD. This CDR3 reads CASSFLGPMETQYF. The CDR3 bases are TGTGCCAGCAGTTTCTTGGGTCCGATGGAGACCCAGTACTTC.

In its sample, this clonotype was seen many times. V is TRBV29-1 and J is TRBJ2-5; a weak D match, TRBD2 (6 bases). The CDR3 covers 13 residues. Germline assignment: CDR1 SQVTM and CDR2 ANQGSEA. Trimming pared 4 bases from V and 1 base from J, leaving 10 bases between. CDR3 DNA: TGCAGCGTTGCCGTGACTAGCCAAGAGACCCAGTACTTC. It yields the protein CSVAVTSQETQYF.

The V call is TRBV6-5, the J call TRBJ2-5; TRBD1 matches 8 bases. Trimming removed 10 bases from V and 3 bases from J; junction bases left unmatched: 7. Germline V lookup: CDR1 MNHEY, CDR2 SVGAGI. The CDR3 length is 13 residues. CDR3 residues: CAILRTGKETQYF. The CDR3 DNA reads as TGTGCCATCCTCAGGACAGGGAAAGAGACCCAGTACTTC.

This chain links TRBV4-3 with TRBJ2-2; D is unresolved. V lost 1 base, J lost 0 bases, and 3 bases lay in between. Germline CDR1 LGHNA, CDR2 YSLEER. CDR3 length: 14 amino acids. The CDR3 loop is CASSQVPNTGELFF. The CDR3 nucleotides are TGCGCCAGCAGCCAAGTTCCGAACACCGGGGAGCTGTTTTTT.

The V and J genes are TRBV10-3 and TRBJ1-5, with 9 bases that match TRBD1. The CDR3 spans 14 residues. V lost 8 bases to trimming and J lost 6 bases; unmatched junction nucleotides: 8. Germline CDR1 and CDR2: ENHRY and SYGVKD. The CDR3 bases are TGTGCCATCGGAGCGGGGACAGGGTTTCAGCCCCAGCATTTT. As protein: CAIGAGTGFQPQHF.

The genes are TRBV28 and TRBJ2-5; TRBD1 matches at 7 bases. The V segment lost 7 bases and the J segment 1 base; nucleotides outside the gene matches: 9. There are 15 residues in the CDR3. Germline CDR1 reads MDHEN; CDR2 reads SYDVKM. CDR3 bases: TGTGCCAGCACCCTCCAGGGGGTCCTCCAAGAGACCCAGTACTTC. As protein: CASTLQGVLQETQYF.